Detailed here is one TCR beta chain. These data originate in a study of T cell responses to AZD1222 COVID-19 vaccine. This CDR3 region has 11 residues. The germline V gene has CDR1 DFQATT and CDR2 SNEGSKA (reference sequence). V lost 6 bases, J lost 5 bases, and 8 bases lay in between. The table came from immunoSEQ multiplex PCR; TCRdb's copy has only in-frame clones and leaves some out. The repertoire holds fewer than 200,000 clones, with approximately 90% as singletons. This receptor was taken from an adult who received the AZD1222 COVID-19 vaccine. The chain couples TRBV20-1 to TRBJ1-3; tentative D call: TRBD1 (5 bases). This material consisted of peripheral blood, taken 28 days after the second AZD1222 dose. CDR3 sequence reads: CSATDRNTIYF. CDR3 bases: TGCAGTGCAACGGACAGAAACACCATATATTTT.